The 25 T cell receptor beta chains presented below share a single source sample, sequenced in a study of shared clonotypes between healthy human individuals. TCRdb's copy holds only in-frame clones and misses some; the assay was immunoSEQ multiplex PCR. The sample shows about 680,000 clones, roughly 94% of them seen only once. The naive CD8 population came from CD45RO-negative cells selected for CCR7, without terminally differentiated effector memory CD45RA+ cells. Sequencing was done on a sample of naive CD8+ T cells sorted from blood. Receptors were obtained from a man in his thirties or forties in good health.

V is TRBV7-2 and J is TRBJ1-2; 10 nucleotides agree with TRBD1. The CDR3 loop spans 14 amino acids. Germline V lookup: CDR1 SGHTA, CDR2 FQGNSA. The trim removed 3 bases at V and 5 bases at J, leaving 3 bases unmatched. The CDR3 region is CASSFGTGEYGYTF. The CDR3 nucleotides read TGTGCCAGCAGCTTCGGGACAGGGGAGTATGGCTACACCTTC.

This chain joins TRBV27 and TRBJ2-7; 8 nucleotides align to TRBD2. Germline V lookup: CDR1 MNHEY, CDR2 SMNVEV (reference sequence). The CDR3 has 14 amino acids. V was pared by 4 bases and J by 5 bases, with 7 bases of the junction left unmatched. CDR3 in DNA: TGTGCCAGCAGTTGGCGGGGACTAGGGGACGAGCAGTACTTC. This sequence encodes CASSWRGLGDEQYF.

V usage is TRBV11-2 and J usage is TRBJ2-3; D remains ambiguous. V was pared by 5 bases and J by 0 bases, with 15 bases between. The CDR3 is 16 residues long. Germline CDR1 SGHAT, CDR2 FQNNGV. The CDR3 region is CASSRSRVISTDTQYF. The CDR3 DNA sequence: TGTGCCAGCAGCCGGAGTAGGGTAATAAGCACAGATACGCAGTATTTT.

The chain couples TRBV7-6 to TRBJ2-1; D is unresolved. Deletions cut 5 bases from V and 10 bases from J, with 12 bases between. The CDR3 spans 12 residues. The germline gives CDR1 SGHVS, CDR2 FNYEAQ. The CDR3 is CASSPHLNEQFF. As DNA, the CDR3 is TGTGCCAGCAGCCCACATCTCAACGAGCAGTTCTTC. The variable domain in full, completed from reference TRBV7-6 and TRBJ2-1, reads GAGVSQSPRYKVTKRGQDVALRCDPISGHVSLYWYRQALGQGPEFLTYFNYEAQQDKSGLPNDRFSAERPEGSISTLTIQRTEQRDSAMYRCASSPHLNEQFFGPGTRLTVL.

CDR3 sequence reads: CASSAPMGPNTIYF. In DNA, the CDR3 is TGTGCCAGCAGCGCGCCTATGGGTCCGAACACCATATATTTT. This chain connects TRBV7-6 to TRBJ1-3; D is undetermined. The CDR3 contains 14 residues. V lost 5 bases, J lost 7 bases, and 15 bases lay in between. CDR1 is SGHVS and CDR2 is FNYEAQ in the germline V gene.

This clone was seen once. The rearrangement links TRBV5-1 to TRBJ1-1, with D perhaps TRBD1 (5 bases). With 5 bases removed from V and 0 bases from J, the gap between germline ends came to 17 bases. Germline assignment: CDR1 SGHRS and CDR2 YFSETQ. The CDR3 is 16 amino acids. Here the CDR3 reads CASREGTARVNTEAFF. The CDR3 DNA reads as TGCGCCAGCAGAGAAGGGACGGCTCGTGTGAACACTGAAGCTTTCTTT.

The rearrangement uses TRBV6-6 and TRBJ2-7; D is possibly TRBD1 (6 bases). Germline CDR1 MNHNY, CDR2 SVGAGI (reference sequence). The CDR3 has 16 residues. V gave up 2 bases and J gave up 6 bases, with 20 bases separating them. The CDR3 region has the DNA TGTGCCAGCAGTTACCTGACAGGACCCCCGAGAAGCGAGCAGTACTTC. Residues: CASSYLTGPPRSEQYF.

The chain is built from TRBV11-3 and TRBJ2-1, with 10 bases aligning to TRBD2. Germline V lookup: CDR1 SGHNT, CDR2 YENEEA. With 2 bases clipped from V and 6 bases from J, the junction kept 4 bases outside the gene matches. The CDR3 runs 15 residues. The DNA of the CDR3 is TGTGCCAGCAGCTTATTAGCGGGGGGTATCAATGAGCAGTTCTTC. This codes for CASSLLAGGINEQFF. The full variable domain, rest sourced from reference TRBV11-3 and TRBJ2-1, is EAGVVQSPRYKIIEKKQPVAFWCNPISGHNTLYWYLQNLGQGPELLIRYENEEAVDDSQLPKDRFSAERLKGVDSTLKIQPAELGDSAVYLCASSLLAGGINEQFFGPGTRLTVL.

This clone was seen only once. The chain links TRBV4-1 to TRBJ1-4, with 7 bases that match TRBD1. V shed 5 bases and J 2 bases; nucleotides not matched to a gene: 14. This CDR3 spans 18 amino acids. Germline assignment: CDR1 MGHRA and CDR2 YSYEKL. The CDR3 sequence is CASSTRGQSGDTNEKLFF. CDR3 sequence (DNA): TGCGCCAGCAGCACGCGGGGACAGAGCGGAGACACTAATGAAAAACTGTTTTTT.

This rearrangement joins TRBV7-9 to TRBJ1-4; a weak D match, TRBD1 (5 bases). Trimming cost V 3 bases and J 5 bases, with 16 bases left between them. CDR3 length: 16 amino acids. Germline V gene sequence: CDR1 SEHNR, CDR2 FQNEAQ (reference sequence). CDR3 DNA: TGTGCCAGCAGCTTTTCGGGGGATGGGGCGAATGAAAAACTGTTTTTT. Translation gives CASSFSGDGANEKLFF.

This sequence joins TRBV6-1 and TRBJ2-1; 7 bases fit TRBD1. Germline loops: CDR1 MNHNS, CDR2 SASEGT. Trimming cost V 5 bases and J 4 bases; bases outside gene matches: 8. The CDR3 runs to 15 residues. CDR3 nucleotide sequence: TGTGCCAGCAGTATACAGGGGCCATTATACAATGAGCAGTTCTTC. It is translated as CASSIQGPLYNEQFF.

A single count supports this clone. The chain combines TRBV21-1 with TRBJ1-2. TRBV21-1 is recorded as a pseudogene. This CDR3 contains 18 residues. CDR3: CASSKEPRGAWTNYGYTF. The CDR3 coding sequence is TGTGCCAGCAGCAAAGAGCCGCGGGGGGCGTGGACTAACTATGGCTACACCTTC.

The chain uses TRBV25-1 and TRBJ2-5, with TRBD2 as a possible D gene (5 bases). Trimming pared 5 bases from V and 5 bases from J, leaving 15 bases between. Per germline, CDR1 MGHDK and CDR2 SYGVNS. CDR3 size: 14 residues. Written as DNA, the CDR3 is TGTGCCAGCAGTCCGGGGTCGGGCGCGGAGACCCAGTACTTC. It is translated as CASSPGSGAETQYF.

The chain links TRBV7-9 to TRBJ2-7; 7 positions match TRBD1. Germline CDR1 SEHNR, CDR2 FQNEAQ (reference sequence). The CDR3 extends over 14 amino acids. The trim removed 6 bases at V and 2 bases at J, leaving 7 bases unmatched. CDR3: CASRGTEKAYEQYF. The CDR3 DNA follows: TGTGCCAGCAGGGGGACAGAAAAAGCCTACGAGCAGTACTTC.

This clone appeared a single time. The V and J genes are TRBV4-1 and TRBJ2-1; a weak D match, TRBD1 (6 bases). Trimming removed 1 base from V and 3 bases from J, with 13 bases in between. Germline CDR1 MGHRA, CDR2 YSYEKL. CDR3 length: 16 amino acids. CDR3 sequence: CASSQVTGQLYNEQFF. DNA for the CDR3: TGCGCCAGCAGCCAAGTGACAGGACAACTCTACAATGAGCAGTTCTTC.

This clone was seen only once. V usage is TRBV7-2 and J usage is TRBJ1-1; D perhaps matches TRBD1 (6 bases). Germline V lookup: CDR1 SGHTA, CDR2 FQGNSA. This CDR3 comprises 14 residues. Trimming pared 2 bases from V and 0 bases from J, leaving 7 bases between. CDR3 protein: CASSLRTVNTEAFF. As DNA, the CDR3 is TGTGCCAGCAGCTTACGGACAGTGAACACTGAAGCTTTCTTT.

A few counts support this clone. This chain links TRBV7-9 with TRBJ1-1; D remains unclear. Trimming removed 1 base at V and 4 bases at J, with 10 bases between. This CDR3 is built from 14 residues. Germline values: CDR1 SEHNR, CDR2 FQNEAQ (reference sequence). For the CDR3, the DNA is TGTGCCAGCAGCTTAGGGAATACGGGCACTGAAGCTTTCTTT. Translating gives CASSLGNTGTEAFF. Using reference TRBV7-9 and TRBJ1-1 for the parts outside the CDR3, the full variable domain is DTGVSQNPRHKITKRGQNVTFRCDPISEHNRLYWYRQTLGQGPEFLTYFQNEAQLEKSRLLSDRFSAERPKGSFSTLEIQRTEQGDSAMYLCASSLGNTGTEAFFGQGTRLTVV.

This chain links TRBV28 with TRBJ2-1; D call uncertain. V lost 4 bases to trimming and J lost 3 bases, with 10 bases between them. CDR1 and CDR2 (germline): MDHEN, SYDVKM. There are 14 residues in the CDR3. The CDR3 region has the DNA TGTGCCAGCAGTTCCGGCAATAGCTACAATGAGCAGTTCTTC. It is translated as CASSSGNSYNEQFF.

V usage is TRBV28 and J usage is TRBJ2-1; D possibly uses TRBD1 or TRBD2 (7 bases each). The CDR3 length is 14 residues. Germline CDR1 MDHEN, CDR2 SYDVKM. V shed 2 bases and J shed 10 bases, with 15 bases lying between them. The CDR3 region has the DNA TGTGCCAGCAGTTTACGACTAGCCAGGGGGGAGCAGTTCTTC. Encoded protein: CASSLRLARGEQFF.

The chain carries TRBV7-9 and TRBJ2-5; 9 nucleotides agree with TRBD1. CDR3 length: 18 amino acids. Trimming removed 0 bases from V and 5 bases from J; junction bases left unmatched: 13. The germline V gene encodes CDR1 SEHNR and CDR2 FQNEAQ (reference sequence). CDR3 residues: CASSLARPGQGYLETQYF. CDR3 coding DNA: TGTGCCAGCAGCTTAGCACGACCGGGACAGGGTTATTTGGAGACCCAGTACTTC.

The genes are TRBV27 and TRBJ2-1; 11 bases line up with TRBD2. CDR3 length: 15 amino acids. After removal of 5 bases from V and 7 bases from J, the junction contained 7 bases not matched to a gene. CDR1 is MNHEY, CDR2 SMNVEV, per germline (reference sequence). The CDR3 reads CASSILAGGGNEQFF. The CDR3 DNA reads as TGTGCCAGCAGTATATTAGCGGGAGGGGGGAATGAGCAGTTCTTC.

The J gene is TRBJ1-5, the V gene TRBV10-2; perhaps TRBD1 as D (5 bases). This CDR3 has 17 residues. Germline CDR1 is WSHSY and CDR2 is SAAADI. V dropped 5 bases and J dropped 0 bases, with 17 bases sitting between them. Here the CDR3 DNA reads TGCGCCAGCAGTTCGACGGCGGGGGGTAATAGCAATCAGCCCCAGCATTTT. It codes for CASSSTAGGNSNQPQHF.

The chain has TRBV29-1 and TRBJ2-7; maybe TRBD2 (5 bases). Trimming cost V 6 bases and J 2 bases, with 11 bases left between them. Germline CDR1 reads SQVTM; CDR2 reads ANQGSEA. This CDR3 contains 12 residues. CDR3 region: CSVRGLAYEQYF. CDR3 DNA: TGCAGCGTGCGAGGACTGGCCTACGAGCAGTACTTC.

This clone has only one observation. The chain has TRBV7-2 and TRBJ2-2; tentatively, D is TRBD2 (6 bases). In germline, CDR1 is SGHTA, CDR2 FQGNSA. The CDR3 extends over 17 amino acids. Trimming cost V 5 bases and J 2 bases, with 18 bases left between them. The CDR3 is CASSVGTGTPNTGELFF. CDR3 DNA sequence: TGTGCCAGCAGCGTAGGGACTGGCACACCAAACACCGGGGAGCTGTTTTTT.

The chain is built from TRBV25-1 and TRBJ2-7; possibly TRBD1 for D (5 bases). CDR3 length: 13 residues. Germline V CDR1 and CDR2: MGHDK, SYGVNS. The V end was cut by 7 bases, the J end by 5 bases, with 15 bases between. CDR3 in DNA: TGTGCCAGCACCTCTCAGGGTGCCCACGAGCAGTACTTC. Its translation: CASTSQGAHEQYF.